Listed below are T cell receptor beta chains from one sample, sequenced in a study of TIL therapy for anti-PD-1-resistant metastatic lung cancer. Produced via immunoSEQ multiplex PCR; TCRdb's table is partial and in-frame only. The sample comprises 9,500 to 15,000 clones, over 70% of which are singletons, and about 9.5% rests with the top ten. The specimen comprised blood, sampled at baseline. Receptor source: a person aged 25-85 years with non-small cell lung cancer. CDR3s include the opening cysteine and the closing phenylalanine or tryptophan. Each record gives: D gene, V gene, J gene, clone size, CDR3 DNA, CDR3 protein. The D gene is left open where the match is weak. A row's size may be missing; if present it is once, few, many or a size class.

>TRBD1|TRBV7-8|TRBJ1-1|-
TGTGCCAGCAGTTTCGGGGACAGTCCTTGGCGGGGGGGCACTGAAGCTTTCTTT
CASSFGDSPWRGGTEAFF
>TRBD2|TRBV5-1|TRBJ2-5|-
TGCGCCAGCAGCCGAGGGACTAGCGGGAGCCAGGAGACCCAGTACTTC
CASSRGTSGSQETQYF
>-|TRBV11-2|TRBJ2-7|-
TGTGCCAGCAGCTTAGGGCCTCAACGGGACACCGAGCAGTACTTC
CASSLGPQRDTEQYF
>TRBD2|TRBV4-1|TRBJ2-1|-
TGCGCCAGCAGCCGGGGCGGGGGGTTCTACAATGAGCAGTTCTTC
CASSRGGGFYNEQFF
>TRBD1|TRBV12-5|TRBJ1-6|-
TGTGCTAGTGGTTTGGGATCGGGACAGCTAAACTCTAATTCACCCCTCCACTTT
CASGLGSGQLNSNSPLHF
>TRBD2|TRBV2|TRBJ2-3|once
TGTGCCAGCAGTGTACTAGCGGGACATTCAGATACGCAGTATTTT
CASSVLAGHSDTQYF
>-|TRBV11-3|TRBJ2-1|-
TGTGCCAGCAGCTCACGGGGGCCTTACAATGAGCAGTTCTTC
CASSSRGPYNEQFF
>-|TRBV27|TRBJ1-5|medium-sized
TGTGCCAGCAGTAGAGACGTCATGAGTCAGCCCCAGCATTTT
CASSRDVMSQPQHF
>-|TRBV5-1|TRBJ2-5|-
TGCGCCAGCAGCTTGGATCCTAGCGCGCAGACCCAGTACTTC
CASSLDPSAQTQYF
>-|TRBV7-6|TRBJ2-3|-
TGTGCCAGCAGCTCACAGACTAGCACAGATACGCAGTATTTT
CASSSQTSTDTQYF
>TRBD1|TRBV29-1|TRBJ2-1|once
TGCAGCGCCATCAGGCAGGGGGCATCAGAGCAGTTCTTC
CSAIRQGASEQFF
>-|TRBV19|TRBJ1-5|-
TGTGCCAGTACAGCGATGGGGCCTCAGCCCCAGCATTTT
CASTAMGPQPQHF
>-|TRBV6-1|TRBJ2-4|-
TGTGCCAGCAGCCTTCTCGGGGAGCGTGAAAACATTCAGTACTTC
CASSLLGERENIQYF
>-|TRBV13|TRBJ2-7|few
TGTGCCAGCAGCTTAGTTGGAGCAGGATACGAGCAGTACTTC
CASSLVGAGYEQYF
>TRBD1|TRBV10-3|TRBJ2-3|-
TGTGCCATCAGTGACGGACAGGGGGGTAGCACAGATACGCAGTATTTT
CAISDGQGGSTDTQYF
>-|TRBV10-1|TRBJ1-1|-
TGCGCCAGCAGCCCGGGGTCTTACACTGAAGCTTTCTTT
CASSPGSYTEAFF
>TRBD2|TRBV10-2|TRBJ2-3|few
TGCGCCAGCAGGAAAGGGACTAGCGGGGCAGATACGCAGTATTTT
CASRKGTSGADTQYF
>TRBD2|TRBV10-1|TRBJ2-7|few
TGCGCCAGCAGTGAAGGGACTAGCGCGCCCTACGAGCAGTACTTC
CASSEGTSAPYEQYF
>TRBD2|TRBV9|TRBJ2-1|-
TGTGCCAGCAGCGACAGCGGGACCTCGCAGTTCTTC
CASSDSGTSQFF
>TRBD2|TRBV9|TRBJ2-3|-
TGTGCCAGCAGCGTAGTATCTAGCGGATCAGATACGCAGTATTTT
CASSVVSSGSDTQYF
>-|TRBV28|TRBJ1-2|few
TGTGCCAGCAGCCTCCTCGAACTTTATGGCTACACCTTC
CASSLLELYGYTF
>-|TRBV4-1|TRBJ1-2|medium-sized
TGCGCCAGCAGCCAAGTGGAGACATCCTATGGCTACACCTTC
CASSQVETSYGYTF
>-|TRBV11-3|TRBJ2-5|once
TGTGCCAGCAGCCCAGACCTTCAAGAGACCCAGTACTTC
CASSPDLQETQYF
>-|TRBV12-5|TRBJ2-7|-
TGTGCTAGTGGTTTGGGACAGGTTTTCTCCTACGAGCAGTACTTC
CASGLGQVFSYEQYF
>-|TRBV19|TRBJ1-2|once
TGTGCCAGTACGGAACAATTGACGGTAAACTATGGCTACACCTTC
CASTEQLTVNYGYTF
>-|TRBV18|TRBJ1-1|-
TGTGCCAGCTCAACGCGCGGTCTTCAGAACACTGAAGCTTTCTTT
CASSTRGLQNTEAFF
>TRBD1|TRBV4-1|TRBJ1-3|-
TGCGCCAGCAGCCAAGTGTCCGGGACAGGGCTACTAATCTCTGGAAACACCATATATTTT
CASSQVSGTGLLISGNTIYF
>-|TRBV13|TRBJ2-5|-
TGTGCCAGCAGCCTGACCGGGGTGTTCACCCAGTACTTC
CASSLTGVFTQYF
>TRBD1|TRBV19|TRBJ1-1|-
TGTGCCAGTACCGCCTGGACAGGGAGGACTGAAGCTTTCTTT
CASTAWTGRTEAFF
>-|TRBV2|TRBJ2-2|-
TGTGCCAGCAGTGACGATCACGGGGGAACCGGGGAGCTGTTTTTT
CASSDDHGGTGELFF
>-|TRBV6-1|TRBJ1-5|-
TGTGCCAGCACCCTCGGGGCTCAGCCCCAGCATTTT
CASTLGAQPQHF
>TRBD1|TRBV19|TRBJ2-1|-
TGTGCCAGTAGTATGGGCAGGGGGCTCCACAATGAGCAGTTCTTC
CASSMGRGLHNEQFF
>-|TRBV14|TRBJ2-1|once
TGTGCCAGCAGCCCGTTGGGTAGCGAGCGTCGGAATGAGCAGTTCTTC
CASSPLGSERRNEQFF
>-|TRBV9|TRBJ1-2|few
TGTGCCAGCAGCGGTAGTTCCGGGAGCCATGGCTACACCTTC
CASSGSSGSHGYTF
>-|TRBV11-2|TRBJ2-7|-
TGTGCCAGCAGCTTAGCTCAGGCCTACGAGCAGTACTTC
CASSLAQAYEQYF
>TRBD2|TRBV19|TRBJ2-7|-
TGTGCCAGTTTGGGGTCAACGGCGGGAGTGGGCTACGAGCAGTACTTC
CASLGSTAGVGYEQYF
>-|TRBV7-2|TRBJ2-5|once
TGTGCCAGCAGCTTAGGAGGAGCACAAGAGACCCAGTACTTC
CASSLGGAQETQYF
>-|TRBV7-9|TRBJ2-5|-
TGTGCCAGCAGCTCTCGCCAGGGTGGCGAGACCCAGTACTTC
CASSSRQGGETQYF
>-|TRBV11-2|TRBJ2-3|few
TGTGCCAGCAGCCTTCTGGGGTGGGGACCAGATACGCAGTATTTT
CASSLLGWGPDTQYF
>-|TRBV7-9|TRBJ2-5|-
TGTGCCAGCAGCTCCTACGGGACACCATTGAGGGGAGAGACCCAGTACTTC
CASSSYGTPLRGETQYF
>-|TRBV5-5|TRBJ1-5|-
TGTGCCAGCAGCCTCAGGGATAATCAGCCCCAGCATTTT
CASSLRDNQPQHF
>TRBD2|TRBV9|TRBJ2-3|-
TGTGCCAGCAGCGTCACAGCGGGAGGGCCTACAGATACGCAGTATTTT
CASSVTAGGPTDTQYF
>-|TRBV14|TRBJ2-1|-
TGTGCCAGCAGCCAAGATGGGACACTAAGACAGAGGGCGAAGCAGTTCTTC
CASSQDGTLRQRAKQFF
>TRBD2|TRBV19|TRBJ2-3|-
TGTGCCAGTAGTCCTGTGGGGGGACTAGCGGGAGGTCCGCAGTATTTT
CASSPVGGLAGGPQYF
>TRBD1|TRBV29-1|TRBJ1-1|-
TGCAGCGTTGTGAGGGAGGGGGCCAGGCGGCTCTTT
CSVVREGARRLF